This T cell receptor (beta chain) was obtained from a study of T cells in Graves' hyperthyroidism and ophthalmopathy. Findings and limits, study-wide: Before onset, by a median of about seven months, the model predicted ophthalmopathy.

Losses at the gene ends were 8 bases for V and 8 bases for J; bases not matched to a gene: 11. Germline values: CDR1 SQVTM, CDR2 ANQGSEA. This CDR3 region has 14 residues. RNA transcripts provided the source from which TCR beta CDR3 regions were amplified. HTBI primers drove first-round RT-PCR of the TCR CDR3. TCRdb re-called the multiplex PCR reads with MiXCR, one entry per CDR3 protein. The table records some 770,000 distinct CDR3 sequences, about 17% of them present only once. This clonotype was counted many times. The antigen is not known. This chain links TRBV29-1 with TRBJ2-1; TRBD2 aligns across 11 bases. The TCR was taken from a man aged 18 to 29 with Graves' hyperthyroidism. Input material: blood. CDR3 amino acids: CSFTSGRSRDEQFF. For the CDR3, the DNA is TGCAGCTTTACTAGCGGGAGATCGCGAGATGAGCAGTTCTTC.